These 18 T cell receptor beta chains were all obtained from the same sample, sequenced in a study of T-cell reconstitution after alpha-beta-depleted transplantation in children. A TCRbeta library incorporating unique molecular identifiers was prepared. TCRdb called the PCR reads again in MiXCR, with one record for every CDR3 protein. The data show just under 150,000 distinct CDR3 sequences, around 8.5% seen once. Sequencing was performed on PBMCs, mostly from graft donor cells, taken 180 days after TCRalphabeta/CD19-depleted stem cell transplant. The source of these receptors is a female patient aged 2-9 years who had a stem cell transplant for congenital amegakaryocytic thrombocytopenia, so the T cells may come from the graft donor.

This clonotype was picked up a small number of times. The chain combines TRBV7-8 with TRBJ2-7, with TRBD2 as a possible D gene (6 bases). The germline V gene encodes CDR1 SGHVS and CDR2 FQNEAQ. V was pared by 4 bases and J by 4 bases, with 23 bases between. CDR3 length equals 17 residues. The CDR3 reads CASSSPTPGLPHYEQYF. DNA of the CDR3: TGTGCCAGCAGCTCGCCTACCCCGGGACTGCCCCATTACGAGCAGTACTTC. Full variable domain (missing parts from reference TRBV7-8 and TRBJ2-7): GAGVSQSPRYKVAKRGQDVALRCDPISGHVSLFWYQQALGQGPEFLTYFQNEAQLDKSGLPSDRFFAERPEGSVSTLKIQRTQQEDSAVYLCASSSPTPGLPHYEQYFGPGTRLTVT.

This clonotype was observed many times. CDR3 nucleotides: TGTGCCAGCAGTCCGGGAGATCCGATACAAGAGACCCAGTACTTC. Its translation is CASSPGDPIQETQYF. The rearrangement uses TRBV12-3 or TRBV12-4 and TRBJ2-5, with D maybe TRBD2 (6 bases). The V gene lost 5 bases and the J gene lost 2 bases, with 15 bases spanning the gap. The CDR3 length is 15 residues.

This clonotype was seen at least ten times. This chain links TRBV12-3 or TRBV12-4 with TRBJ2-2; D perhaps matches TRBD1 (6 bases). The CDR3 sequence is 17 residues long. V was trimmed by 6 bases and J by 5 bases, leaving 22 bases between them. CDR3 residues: CASSWGRTGLDTGELFF. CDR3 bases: TGTGCCAGCAGCTGGGGACGAACAGGGCTAGATACCGGGGAGCTGTTTTTT.

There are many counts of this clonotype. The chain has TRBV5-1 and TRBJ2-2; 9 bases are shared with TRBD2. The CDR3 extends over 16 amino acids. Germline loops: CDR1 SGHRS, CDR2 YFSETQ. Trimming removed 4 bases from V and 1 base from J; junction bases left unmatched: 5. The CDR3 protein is CASSIVAGVNTGELFF. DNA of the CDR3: TGCGCCAGCAGCATAGTAGCGGGAGTGAACACCGGGGAGCTGTTTTTT.

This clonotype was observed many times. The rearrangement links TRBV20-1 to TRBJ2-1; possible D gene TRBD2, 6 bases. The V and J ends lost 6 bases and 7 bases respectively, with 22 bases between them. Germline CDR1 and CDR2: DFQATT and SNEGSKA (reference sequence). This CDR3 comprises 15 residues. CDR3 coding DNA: TGCAGTGCACAAAGAGCTCTAGCGTCTGATAATGAGCAGTTCTTC. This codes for CSAQRALASDNEQFF.

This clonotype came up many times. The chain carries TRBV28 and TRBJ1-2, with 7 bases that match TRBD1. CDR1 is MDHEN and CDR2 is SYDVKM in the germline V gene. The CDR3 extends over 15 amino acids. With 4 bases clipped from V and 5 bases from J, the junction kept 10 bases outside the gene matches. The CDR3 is CASSSETGRLYGYTF. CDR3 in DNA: TGTGCCAGCAGTTCGGAGACAGGGCGATTGTATGGCTACACCTTC.

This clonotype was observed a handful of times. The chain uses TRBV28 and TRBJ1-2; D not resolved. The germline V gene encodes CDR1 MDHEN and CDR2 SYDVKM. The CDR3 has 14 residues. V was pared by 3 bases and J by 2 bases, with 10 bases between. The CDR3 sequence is CASSFTPINYGYTF. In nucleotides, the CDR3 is TGTGCCAGCAGTTTCACCCCTATAAACTATGGCTACACCTTC.

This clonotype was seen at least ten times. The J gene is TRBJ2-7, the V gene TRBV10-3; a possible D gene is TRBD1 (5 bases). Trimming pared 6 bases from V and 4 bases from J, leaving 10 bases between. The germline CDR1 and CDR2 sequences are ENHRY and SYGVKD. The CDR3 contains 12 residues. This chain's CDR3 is CAISTDSYEQYF. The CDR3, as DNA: TGTGCCATCAGCACCGACAGTTACGAGCAGTACTTC.

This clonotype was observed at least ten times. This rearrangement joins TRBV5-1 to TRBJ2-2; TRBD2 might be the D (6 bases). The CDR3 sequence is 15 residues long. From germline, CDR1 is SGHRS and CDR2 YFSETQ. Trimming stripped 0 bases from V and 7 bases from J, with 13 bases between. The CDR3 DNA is TGCGCCAGCAGCTTGGTCCCGCGGGGAGGCGGGGAGCTGTTTTTT. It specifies CASSLVPRGGGELFF.

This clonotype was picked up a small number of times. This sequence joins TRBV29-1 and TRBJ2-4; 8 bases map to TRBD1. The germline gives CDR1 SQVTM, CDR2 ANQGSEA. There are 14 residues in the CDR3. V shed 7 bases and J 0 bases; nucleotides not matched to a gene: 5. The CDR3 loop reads CSAEDRGAKNIQYF. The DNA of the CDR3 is TGCAGCGCCGAAGACAGGGGAGCCAAAAACATTCAGTACTTC.

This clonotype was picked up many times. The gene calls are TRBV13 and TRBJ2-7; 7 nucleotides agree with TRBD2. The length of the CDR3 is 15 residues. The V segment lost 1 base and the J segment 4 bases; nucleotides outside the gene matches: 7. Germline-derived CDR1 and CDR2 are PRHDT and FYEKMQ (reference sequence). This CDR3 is CASSLDSSGRYEQYF. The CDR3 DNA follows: TGTGCCAGCAGCTTAGACTCTAGCGGAAGATACGAGCAGTACTTC.

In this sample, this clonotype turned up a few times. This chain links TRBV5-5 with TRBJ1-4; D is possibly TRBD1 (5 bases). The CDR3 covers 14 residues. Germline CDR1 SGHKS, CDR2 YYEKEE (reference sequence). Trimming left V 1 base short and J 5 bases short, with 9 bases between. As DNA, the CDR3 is TGTGCCAGCAGCTTGAACTCAGGGAATGAAAAACTGTTTTTT. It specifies CASSLNSGNEKLFF.

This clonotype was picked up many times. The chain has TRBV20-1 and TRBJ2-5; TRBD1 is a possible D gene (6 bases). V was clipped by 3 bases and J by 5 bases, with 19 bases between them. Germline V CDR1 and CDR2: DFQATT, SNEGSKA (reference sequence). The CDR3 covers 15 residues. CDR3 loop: CSARRGTFGVETQYF. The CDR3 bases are TGCAGTGCTAGGAGGGGGACATTCGGTGTGGAGACCCAGTACTTC.

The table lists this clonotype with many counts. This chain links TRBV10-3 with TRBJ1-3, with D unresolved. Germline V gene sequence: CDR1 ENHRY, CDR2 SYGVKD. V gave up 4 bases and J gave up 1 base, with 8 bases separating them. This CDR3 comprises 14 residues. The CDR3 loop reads CAISVAGSGNTIYF. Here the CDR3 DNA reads TGTGCCATCAGTGTTGCGGGATCTGGAAACACCATATATTTT.

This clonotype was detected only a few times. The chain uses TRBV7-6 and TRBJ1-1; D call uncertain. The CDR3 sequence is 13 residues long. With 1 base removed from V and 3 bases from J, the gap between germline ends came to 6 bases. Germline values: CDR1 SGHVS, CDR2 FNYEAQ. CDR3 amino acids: CASSLEQYTEAFF. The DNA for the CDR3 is TGTGCCAGCAGCTTAGAACAGTACACTGAAGCTTTCTTT.

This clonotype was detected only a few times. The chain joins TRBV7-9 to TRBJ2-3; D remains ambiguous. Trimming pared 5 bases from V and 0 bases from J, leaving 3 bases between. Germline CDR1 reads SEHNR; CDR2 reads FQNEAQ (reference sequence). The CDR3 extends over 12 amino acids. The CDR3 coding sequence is TGTGCCAGCAGCCGAAGCACAGATACGCAGTATTTT. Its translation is CASSRSTDTQYF.

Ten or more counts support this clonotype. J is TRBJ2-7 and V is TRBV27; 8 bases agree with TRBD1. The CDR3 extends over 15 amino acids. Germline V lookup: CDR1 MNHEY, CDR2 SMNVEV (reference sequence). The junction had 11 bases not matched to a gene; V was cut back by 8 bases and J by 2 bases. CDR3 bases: TGTGCCAGCCCGGGACAGGTTGATGAGGCCTACGAGCAGTACTTC. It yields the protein CASPGQVDEAYEQYF.

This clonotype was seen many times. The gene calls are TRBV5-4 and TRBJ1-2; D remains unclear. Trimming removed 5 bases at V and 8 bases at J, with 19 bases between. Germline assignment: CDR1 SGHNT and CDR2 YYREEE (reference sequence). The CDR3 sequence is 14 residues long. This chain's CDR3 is CASSSPARMRGYTF. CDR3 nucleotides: TGTGCCAGCAGTTCCCCGGCTAGGATGCGCGGCTACACCTTC.